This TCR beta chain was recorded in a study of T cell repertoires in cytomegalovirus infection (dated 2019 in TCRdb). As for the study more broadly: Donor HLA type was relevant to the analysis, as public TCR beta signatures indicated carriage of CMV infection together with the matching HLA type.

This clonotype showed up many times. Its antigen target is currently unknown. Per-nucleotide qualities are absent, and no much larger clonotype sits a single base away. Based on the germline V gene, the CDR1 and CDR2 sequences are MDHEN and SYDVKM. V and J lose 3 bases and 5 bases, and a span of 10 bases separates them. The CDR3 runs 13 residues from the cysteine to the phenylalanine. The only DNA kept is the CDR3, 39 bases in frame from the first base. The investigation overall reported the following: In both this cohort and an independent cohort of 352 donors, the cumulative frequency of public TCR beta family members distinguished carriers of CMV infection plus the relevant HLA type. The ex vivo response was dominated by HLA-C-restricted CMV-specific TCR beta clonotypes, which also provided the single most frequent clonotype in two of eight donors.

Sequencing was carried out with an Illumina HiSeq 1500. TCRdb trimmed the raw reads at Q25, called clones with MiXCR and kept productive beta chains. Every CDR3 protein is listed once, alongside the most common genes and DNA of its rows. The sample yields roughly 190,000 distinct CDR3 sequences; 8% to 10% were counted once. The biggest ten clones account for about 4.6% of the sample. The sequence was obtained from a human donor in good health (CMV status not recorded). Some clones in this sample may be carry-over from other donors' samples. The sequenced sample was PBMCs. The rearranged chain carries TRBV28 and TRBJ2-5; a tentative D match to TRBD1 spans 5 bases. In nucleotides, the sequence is TGTGCCAGCAGTTTCGGCAGGGCTGAGACCCAGTACTTC. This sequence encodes CASSFGRAETQYF.